A single sample gave rise to the 3 T cell receptor beta chains below, sequenced in a study of blood T cell repertoires in COVID-19. Here immunoSEQ multiplex PCR was the method, and the copy in TCRdb shows in-frame clones only, minus some. The sample holds just over 300,000 clones, almost 90% seen once. Material: PBMCs or T cells enriched from blood (not recorded which). The receptors were sampled from a young woman with acute COVID-19.

This chain links TRBV6-6 with TRBJ2-1; 7 bases match TRBD1. CDR1 is MNHNY, CDR2 SVGAGI, per germline (reference sequence). CDR3 length equals 16 residues. V lost 5 bases and J lost 5; bases outside the gene matches: 12. This CDR3 is CASSRWPGGSNNEQFF. In DNA form, the CDR3 reads TGTGCCAGCAGTAGATGGCCAGGGGGAAGCAACAATGAGCAGTTCTTC.

The V gene is TRBV30, the J gene TRBJ2-5; no definite D call. The V end lost 3 bases, the J end lost 4 bases, and 12 bases lay between the germline ends. CDR1 and CDR2 from the germline V gene are GTSNPN and SVGIG (reference sequence). The length of the CDR3 is 13 residues. CDR3 DNA: TGTGCCTGGAGAGGTAGCTCTCGAGAGACCCAGTACTTC. Amino acid sequence: CAWRGSSRETQYF.

This clone has more than one count but fewer than ten. The J gene is TRBJ2-7, the V gene TRBV30, with D tentatively TRBD2 (6 bases). CDR3 length: 13 residues. Germline V CDR1 and CDR2: GTSNPN, SVGIG (reference sequence). CDR3 protein: CALIGTYSYEQYF. The CDR3 DNA follows: TGTGCTTTAATAGGGACTTACTCCTACGAGCAGTACTTC.